The rows below give T cell receptor beta chains drawn from one sample of a study of cytomegalovirus exposure and HLA in healthy donors. The table came from immunoSEQ multiplex PCR; TCRdb's copy has only in-frame clones and leaves some out. The sample holds around 130,000 clones, 66% seen once. Input material: PBMCs. These receptors all come from a man in his late teens or twenties in good health and CMV-seronegative. Each CDR3 is given with its conserved first and last residue.

v_call cdr3_aa
TRBV5-1 CASSIQDPIQETQYF
TRBV9 CASSLRGADYGYTF
TRBV6-5 CASSYSVGGVGNTIYF
TRBV27 CASSSGGTVTDTQYF
TRBV29-1 CSPVDRMKLFF
TRBV6-5 CASSYSWGEETQYF
TRBV20-1 CSARLAEEQYF
TRBV6-5 CASRGASGGNEQFF
TRBV4-1 CASSQDEGAGTYEQYF
TRBV7-9 CASRRQGPNTEAFF
TRBV11-1 CASSLSEGNSGNTIYF
TRBV9 CASSPRSSGWTDTQYF
TRBV29-1 CSVVEAGGGYTF
TRBV5-1 CASSGPTGSGTEAFF
TRBV2 CASSESPPAQYF
TRBV2 CASSRGAGTEAFF
TRBV6-5 CASSYGGQSNQPQHF
TRBV30 CAWSARGHGNSPLHF
TRBV30 CAWTSAIQGAQKYGYTF
TRBV9 CASGDWDRGEKLFF
TRBV5-1 CASSLEPSQPQHF
TRBV28 CASSLWRGLAGVTGELFF
TRBV5-4 CASSLRTSMNTQYF
TRBV30 CAWSVPLLYNEQFF
TRBV5-1 CASSTAPGAPSYTF
TRBV28 CASSFQGTGNTIYF
TRBV6-4 CATLTNYGYTF
TRBV4-2 CASSTRLADKNIQYF
TRBV19 CASSLGQANEKLFF
TRBV7-9 CASTDNRDRGDPLHF
TRBV5-1 CASSAGISYNEQFF
TRBV27 CASSYYRVQSLNTEAFF
TRBV7-2 CASSSGTSPNEQFF
TRBV28 CASSSPRLAGGYEQYF
TRBV5-1 CASSRPTPNGYTF
TRBV15 CATSRDTGLSNEQFF
TRBV10-3 CAISESRSYGGEQFF
TRBV6-5 CASSSGLARDEQFF
TRBV6-5 CASTLPGGGEQFF
TRBV2 CASHRGTNEKLFF
TRBV27 CASRLRAGLTRITDLKGQYF
TRBV9 CASSVGGSGSLTGELFF
TRBV7-2 CASSLRGGDTEAFF
TRBV11-2 CASSLGGSYEQYF
TRBV9 CASSVGAGWDNEQFF
TRBV5-8 CASSNSDPRGWHEKLFF
TRBV5-1 CASKGFNYGYTF
TRBV6-6 CASSYEAGGLYEQYF
TRBV7-2 CASSFVGIAGGGSYEQYF
TRBV6-5 CASSLGHTYGYTF
TRBV11-2 CASSVQLSGNTIYF
TRBV9 CASSVGREGHYEQYF